A selection of T cell receptor beta chains follows, all from one sample in a study of read filtering for tumor transcriptome and immune sequencing. From the reads, TCRdb called clonotypes with MiXCR, one entry per CDR3 protein. The sample lists about 23,000 distinct CDR3 sequences, roughly an eighth seen once, with more than 60% in the top ten. Specimen: a population of CD138-negative cells sorted from bone marrow. All receptors derive from a donor aged 40 or older with multiple myeloma. The CDR3 runs from the conserved cysteine through the conserved F or W. Each record gives: clone size, J gene, D gene, V gene, CDR3 DNA, CDR3 protein. D genes are given only for firm matches. Only part of the rows carry a size: once, few, many, or a class if the clone is expanded.

NA,TRBJ2-7,TRBD1,TRBV29-1,TGCAGCGTTGGAAAAACGGACAGGGGATACTACGAGCAGTACTTC,CSVGKTDRGYYEQYF
many,TRBJ1-6,NA,TRBV13,TGTGCCAGCAGCGCCGGGGAAGCTCGTTCACCCCTCCACTTT,CASSAGEARSPLHF
NA,TRBJ2-1,TRBD2,TRBV7-9,TGTGCCAGCAGCATACTAGCGGGTCGTAGCTCCTACAATGGGCAGTTCTTC,CASSILAGRSSYNGQFF
once,TRBJ2-7,NA,TRBV27,TGTGCCGGCAGTCTCCAACCCCTCGCGTACGAGCAGTACTTC,CAGSLQPLAYEQYF
NA,TRBJ2-1,NA,TRBV11-3,TGTGCCAGCAGCTTAGCCCTGGGGGAGCAGTTCTTC,CASSLALGEQFF
many,TRBJ2-1,TRBD2,TRBV18,TGTGCCAGCTCACTGGGGACTAGCGGGCGCCGCTCCTACAATGAGCAGTTCTTC,CASSLGTSGRRSYNEQFF
many,TRBJ2-4,TRBD2,TRBV3-1,TGTGCCAGCAGCCAAGCCAGCGGGAGAAACATTCAGTACTTC,CASSQASGRNIQYF
few,TRBJ2-1,NA,TRBV10-3,TGTGCCATCCTGGTCAATGCTGAGCAGTTCTTC,CAILVNAEQFF
many,TRBJ2-6,NA,TRBV5-1,TGCGCCAGCAGCACGTCGGGGGCCCCTGGGGCCAACGTCCTGACTTTC,CASSTSGAPGANVLTF
many,TRBJ2-4,NA,TRBV2,TGTGCCAGCAGTGACAGCCTAACTCAGTACTTC,CASSDSLTQYF
many,TRBJ1-1,TRBD1,TRBV5-1,TGCGCCAGCAGCGGACAGGGCCTTCAAGACGAAGCTTTCTTT,CASSGQGLQDEAFF
many,TRBJ2-2,TRBD1,TRBV5-1,TGCGCCAGCAGCTTGTCGTCGGGACAGGGGGCGTCTTCGGGGGAGCTGTTTTTT,CASSLSSGQGASSGELFF
NA,TRBJ2-1,NA,TRBV29-1,TGCAGCGTTGGAGATCCGAGGACCTCCTACAATGAGCAGTTCTTC,CSVGDPRTSYNEQFF
few,TRBJ1-1,NA,TRBV3-1,TGTGCCAGCAGCCGCGGACAAATGAACACTGAAGCTTTCTTT,CASSRGQMNTEAFF
many,TRBJ2-1,NA,TRBV20-1,TGCAGTGCTAGAGATGCAGGGCAGGCGCTAATTCTCTCCTACAATGAGCAGTTCTTC,CSARDAGQALILSYNEQFF
once,TRBJ2-6,NA,TRBV15,TGTGCCACCAGCAGGACAGGCGATTCTGGGGCCAACGTCCTGACTTTC,CATSRTGDSGANVLTF
many,TRBJ1-5,NA,TRBV27,TGTGCCAGCAGTCCCGTCTCAGGGTACGGCAATCAGCCCCAGCATTTT,CASSPVSGYGNQPQHF
many,TRBJ2-7,TRBD2,TRBV20-1,TGCAGTGCTAGAGGGAGACTAGCAAAATACGAGCAGTACTTC,CSARGRLAKYEQYF
many,TRBJ1-4,NA,TRBV7-2,TGTGCCAGCAGCCCTCGACAGCCGAGCGGTGAAAAACTGTTTTTT,CASSPRQPSGEKLFF
few,TRBJ2-1,NA,TRBV7-2,TGTGCCAGCAGCGTAGGCCTCCTGACAGGAGGTGAGCAGTTCTTC,CASSVGLLTGGEQFF
many,TRBJ2-1,NA,TRBV20-1,TGCAGTGCTACTTACAATGAGCAGTTCTTC,CSATYNEQFF
few,TRBJ1-5,NA,TRBV6-2/TRBV6-3,TGTGCCAGCAGCCAGGGGTCCAAGGGACAGCCCCAGCATTTT,CASSQGSKGQPQHF
many,TRBJ2-1,TRBD2,TRBV7-9,TGTGCCAGCAGCTTCGAGCGGGGCTCCTACAATGAGCAGTTCTTC,CASSFERGSYNEQFF
many,TRBJ2-3,NA,TRBV6-1,TGTGCCAGCAGTGAGAGCGGGCGCACAGATACGCAGTATTTT,CASSESGRTDTQYF
NA,TRBJ2-2,NA,TRBV28,TGTGCCAGCAGTTTAGAAAGTTGGTCCGGGGAGCTGTTTTTT,CASSLESWSGELFF
few,TRBJ2-2,NA,TRBV6-6,TGTGCCAGCAGTTCCTCCGGGCCCCCAGCCGGGGAGCTGTTTTTT,CASSSSGPPAGELFF
many,TRBJ1-5,NA,TRBV20-1,TGCAGTGCTAGAGTGCAGGGCGGCCAGCCCCAGCATTTT,CSARVQGGQPQHF
NA,TRBJ2-1,TRBD2,TRBV5-1,TGCGCCAGCAGCTTGAGACTAGCGGGATATGAGCAGTTCTTC,CASSLRLAGYEQFF
many,TRBJ2-1,NA,TRBV29-1,TGCAGCGTTGAACGACAGGTCGGTGAGCAGTTCTTC,CSVERQVGEQFF
few,TRBJ2-1,NA,TRBV21-1,TGTGCCAGCGGCAAGACTAGTGTCACTTTATTGTACAATGAGCAGTTCTTC,CASGKTSVTLLYNEQFF
NA,TRBJ1-2,TRBD1,TRBV28,TGTGCCAGCAGGGACAGGGCTAACTATGGCTACACCTTC,CASRDRANYGYTF
many,TRBJ2-2,TRBD1,TRBV29-1,TGCAGCGTTGTGGTCAGGGGGACGGCCGGGGAGCTGTTTTTT,CSVVVRGTAGELFF
many,TRBJ1-4,NA,TRBV28,TGTGCCAGCAGTTCAACCGGGACGACGGGTGAAAAACTGTTTTTT,CASSSTGTTGEKLFF
many,TRBJ2-2,NA,TRBV7-6,TGTGCCAGCAGCTGGGATTCCACCGGGGAGCTGTTTTTT,CASSWDSTGELFF
many,TRBJ2-1,TRBD2,TRBV5-6,TGTGCCAGCAGCTCATTAGCGGGAGAGGGGTACAATGAGCAGTTCTTC,CASSSLAGEGYNEQFF
many,TRBJ2-5,TRBD2,TRBV28,TGTGCCAGCAGAACCGCTAGCGGTTCTAGGCGGACCCAGTACTTC,CASRTASGSRRTQYF
many,TRBJ1-2,TRBD1,TRBV20-1,TGCAGTGCTACGAAGGGACAGGGTAGTTGGAGTGGTAACTATGGCTACACCTTC,CSATKGQGSWSGNYGYTF
NA,TRBJ2-5,NA,TRBV19,TGTGCCAGTAGTATGGTCCAGCAAGAGACCCAGTACTTC,CASSMVQQETQYF
many,TRBJ2-1,TRBD1,TRBV20-1,TGCAGTGCTTCCACACGGGACAGGGGCTACAATGAGCAGTTCTTC,CSASTRDRGYNEQFF
many,TRBJ2-7,TRBD1,TRBV5-1,TGCGCCAGCAGCCGGAAATCTAAGGACAGGGTCGAGCAGTACTTC,CASSRKSKDRVEQYF
many,TRBJ1-2,NA,TRBV5-4,TGTGCCAGCAGGCAGGGTAACTATGGCTACACCTTC,CASRQGNYGYTF
many,TRBJ2-7,TRBD1,TRBV20-1,TGCAGTGCTAGTCTCGGACAGGGGGCTTGGGAGCAGTACTTC,CSASLGQGAWEQYF
NA,TRBJ2-7,TRBD2,TRBV12-3/TRBV12-4,TGTGCCAGCAGAGGGGACTATCCCCTCTCCGAGCAGTACTTC,CASRGDYPLSEQYF
many,TRBJ2-1,TRBD2,TRBV28,TGTGCCAGCAGTTTAAGGACTAGCGGTGACAATGAGCAGTTCTTC,CASSLRTSGDNEQFF
many,TRBJ2-5,TRBD1,TRBV5-5,TGTGCCAGCAGCTTGGCTCTGGGACAGGGGCAAGAGACCCAGTACTTC,CASSLALGQGQETQYF
many,TRBJ2-1,TRBD2,TRBV9,TGTGCCAGCAGCCCGACTAGCGGGAGCTACAATGAGCAGTTCTTC,CASSPTSGSYNEQFF
many,TRBJ2-3,NA,TRBV11-2,TGTGCCAGCAGCTTAAGCGGGAGCACAGATACGCAGTATTTT,CASSLSGSTDTQYF
NA,TRBJ2-2,NA,TRBV18,TGTGCCAGCTCCACCCGCCCACCAGCGAACACCGGGGAGCTGTTTTTT,CASSTRPPANTGELFF
NA,TRBJ2-5,NA,TRBV27,TGTGCCAGCAGTCCCACAGGGAAAGAGACCCAGTACTTC,CASSPTGKETQYF
few,TRBJ2-2,NA,TRBV19,TGTGCCAGTAGTATAGCGGGGTACGGGGAGCTGTTTTTT,CASSIAGYGELFF
many,TRBJ2-1,TRBD2,TRBV30,TGTGCCTGGAGCCGGGGAGTGGGAGGGTCCTACAATGAGCAGTTCTTC,CAWSRGVGGSYNEQFF
many,TRBJ1-1,TRBD1,TRBV28,TGTGCCAGCGGACAGGGAGACACTGAAGCTTTCTTT,CASGQGDTEAFF
many,TRBJ2-7,NA,TRBV5-1,TGCGCCAGCAGCTTGGTAGGAGGGGACGAGCAGTACTTC,CASSLVGGDEQYF
many,TRBJ2-3,NA,TRBV6-5,TGTGCCAGCACCGCCCCGCTAGCGTCAGGGGCAGATACGCAGTATTTT,CASTAPLASGADTQYF
few,TRBJ2-5,NA,TRBV29-1,TGCAGCGTTGAAGGGGACTCCACTATGGCCCAGTACTTC,CSVEGDSTMAQYF
many,TRBJ2-1,TRBD2,TRBV7-2,TGTGCCAGCAGCTTATTACTAGCGGGAGCGAGAAATGAGCAGTTCTTC,CASSLLLAGARNEQFF
many,TRBJ1-5,NA,TRBV19,TGTGCCAGTAGATACGACAGGAAGAGCAATCAGCCCCAGCATTTT,CASRYDRKSNQPQHF
few,TRBJ1-1,NA,TRBV4-2,TGTGCCAGCAGCCAAGAAGCCCCGAGGGACGCGGGCACTGAAGCTTTCTTT,CASSQEAPRDAGTEAFF
NA,TRBJ2-2,NA,TRBV11-2,TGTGCCAGCAGCTTAGCGCTCTTAAACACCGGGGAGCTGTTTTTT,CASSLALLNTGELFF